This T cell receptor beta chain was sequenced for a study of blood T cell repertoires in COVID-19. Across the whole study: There were acute and convalescent COVID-19 samples, and they came from the United States, Italy and Spain. PBMCs, B-cell-depleted T cells, or T cells were the source of the cDNA or gDNA that made up the material.

V was clipped by 2 bases and J by 5 bases, with 13 bases between them. The CDR3 consists of 15 residues. The V gene's germline CDR1 is SGHRS and CDR2 YFSETQ. Sequencing was performed with immunoSEQ multiplex PCR; in TCRdb, only in-frame clones are kept and a portion is missing. This table has 90,000 to 150,000 clones, around nine tenths appearing once. Sequencing was carried out using peripheral blood. This TCR was sampled from a woman aged 45-60 years with acute or convalescent COVID-19. The rearrangement uses TRBV5-1 and TRBJ2-2, with D tentatively TRBD1 (6 bases). In nucleotides, the CDR3 is TGCGCCAGCAGCTTCGGGACATGGGGGACCGGGGAGCTGTTTTTT. This gives the protein CASSFGTWGTGELFF.